This T cell receptor (beta chain) came from a study of kidney transplant recipient with SARS-CoV-2 infection. Each CDR3 protein gets one entry after TCRdb re-called the reads with MiXCR. The repertoire holds 200,000 to 250,000 distinct CDR3 sequences, with 25% to 30% as singletons. The germline V and J ends were trimmed by 5 bases and 5 bases, with 24 bases remaining between them. Looked up from germline, CDR1 is LGHDT and CDR2 is YNNKEL (reference sequence). CDR3 length equals 18 residues. This clonotype was observed at least ten times. Specimen: a blood sample, collected at baseline and on approximately day 120 from a kidney transplant recipient. This TCR was sampled from a male patient aged 25-45 years who had COVID-19 and was a kidney transplant recipient. These T cells may partly come from the graft donor. The genes are TRBV3-1 and TRBJ2-2, with no clear D. The CDR3 DNA reads as TGTGCCAGCAGCTTTGAAAATCCCATTTCAGGCTTGACCGGGGAGCTGTTTTTT. It specifies CASSFENPISGLTGELFF.